The subject of this entry is one TCR beta chain. The table came from immunoSEQ multiplex PCR; TCRdb's copy has only in-frame clones and leaves some out. Among tens of thousands of clones listed, approximately 94% were seen once. This entry comes from a study of T cell clonotyping in hematopoietic cell transplantation. With 5 bases clipped from V and 5 bases from J, the junction kept 14 bases outside the gene matches. The CDR3 is 18 amino acids. Per the germline V gene, CDR1 is SGHTA and CDR2 is FQGTGA. J is TRBJ2-5 and V is TRBV7-3; 13 nucleotides agree with TRBD2. The source is a woman aged 45-65 years in good health. Some clones in this sample may be carry-over from other donors' samples. Sequenced material: peripheral blood mononuclear cells. This CDR3 is CASSPGPLEGLAGETQYF. As DNA, the CDR3 is TGTGCCAGCAGCCCCGGGCCACTGGAGGGACTAGCGGGGGAGACCCAGTACTTC.